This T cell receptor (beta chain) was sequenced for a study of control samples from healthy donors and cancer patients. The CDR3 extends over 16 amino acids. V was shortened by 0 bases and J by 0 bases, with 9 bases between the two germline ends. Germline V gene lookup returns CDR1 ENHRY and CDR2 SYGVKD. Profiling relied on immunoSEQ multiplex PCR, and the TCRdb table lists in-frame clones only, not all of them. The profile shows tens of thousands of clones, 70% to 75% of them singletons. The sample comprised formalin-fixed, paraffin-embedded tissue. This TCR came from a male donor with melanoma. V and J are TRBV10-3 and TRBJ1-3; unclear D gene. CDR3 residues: CAISESNGISGNTIYF. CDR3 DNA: TGTGCCATCAGTGAGTCGAATGGGATCTCTGGAAACACCATATATTTT.